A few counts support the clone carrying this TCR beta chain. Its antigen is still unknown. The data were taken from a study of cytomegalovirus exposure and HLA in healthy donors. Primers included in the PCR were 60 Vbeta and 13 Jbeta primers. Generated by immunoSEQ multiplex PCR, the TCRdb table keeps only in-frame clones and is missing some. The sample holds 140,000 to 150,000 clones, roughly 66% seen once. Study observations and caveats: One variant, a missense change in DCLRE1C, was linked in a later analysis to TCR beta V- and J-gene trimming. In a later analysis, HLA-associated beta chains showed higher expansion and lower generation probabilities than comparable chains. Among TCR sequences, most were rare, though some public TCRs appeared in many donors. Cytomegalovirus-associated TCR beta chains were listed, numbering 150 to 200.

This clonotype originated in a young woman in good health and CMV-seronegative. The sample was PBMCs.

DNA of the CDR3: TGCGCCAGCTCCCTCGGGAATACGCAGTATTTT. This sequence encodes CASSLGNTQYF. The chain joins TRBV10-2 to TRBJ2-3; D possibly corresponds to TRBD2 (5 bases). The CDR3 length is 11 residues. CDR1 and CDR2 (germline): WSHSY, SAAADI. With 8 bases removed from V and 7 bases from J, the gap between germline ends came to 10 bases.